This T cell receptor (beta chain) was profiled in a study of blood T cell repertoires in COVID-19. Looking at the study overall: Some COVID-19 samples were acute and others convalescent; all came from the United States, Italy and Spain. PBMCs, B-cell-depleted T cells, or T cells were the source of the cDNA or gDNA that made up the material.

Methods used by the authors: For nucleated cells, counts were estimated from reference gene primer amplification. TCRdb's table, derived via immunoSEQ multiplex PCR, lists solely in-frame clones and lacks some. That table furnishes V, J and clone size, whereas the DNA furnished D and trimming. Among about 73,000 clones, roughly 88% were seen once, and the ten largest hold roughly 2.5%. The receptor's source is a man older than 75 with active or convalescent COVID-19. The source material was peripheral blood.

CDR3 coding DNA: TGCGCCAGCAGCTTTGCAGTGGGGCTTTATAATTCACCCCTCCACTTT. This encodes CASSFAVGLYNSPLHF. The chain recombines TRBV5-1 with TRBJ1-6; D may be TRBD1 (5 bases). The CDR3 has 16 residues. Germline assignment: CDR1 SGHRS and CDR2 YFSETQ. Trimming cost V 2 bases and J 4 bases, with 13 bases left between them.